This TCR beta chain was sequenced during a study of OX40 agonist ivuxolimab in advanced cancers. Study-wide background: With ivuxolimab, an agonistic anti-OX40 (CD134) antibody, patients were treated.

Study-level results: Certain nonresponders additionally had low normalized T-cell clonal expansion. Patients who responded partially at 0.1-3.0 mg/kg showed clonal expansion ranking among the lowest.

The assay was immunoSEQ multiplex PCR, and TCRdb's table has in-frame clones only and misses some. The sample contains several thousand clones, just under 70% of which appear only once. This clone was recorded once. Antigen unknown. The CDR3 spans 17 residues. The sample consisted of CD4+ or CD8+ T cells sorted from blood, taken in a trial of the OX40 agonist ivuxolimab. This chain links TRBV12-2 with TRBJ2-7; no check of the table's D call, TRBD2, against the DNA was made. TRBV12-2 is a pseudogene. The clonotype was recovered from an adult with an advanced solid tumor such as melanoma, head and neck, liver or kidney cancer. The CDR3 coding sequence is TGTGCAAGTCGCCCTGCCCCCCTATTCGGGAGCTCCTACGAGCAGTACTTC. Translated: CASRPAPLFGSSYEQYF.